The T cell receptor (beta chain) under discussion was sequenced for a study of cytomegalovirus exposure and HLA in healthy donors (dated by TCRdb to about 2017). Concerning the study at large: An earlier analysis of 550 to 700 of the donors reported about 250 Gb of sequence data and about 100 million unique TCR beta sequences from approximately 180 million T cells. An early release covering roughly 580 HLA-typed donors comprised approximately 300 gigabases of sequencing data and tens of millions of unique TCR sequences. The genetic ancestry cluster associated with self-reported Caucasian donors included around four fifths of the roughly 380 genotyped donors. The study was designed to test whether signatures of past pathogen exposure could be identified by cataloging public T cell receptors. The T cell repertoires of around 730 subjects were profiled by immunosequencing and related to cytomegalovirus serostatus. In addition to the first cohort of hundreds of subjects, a separate validation cohort of about 120 different subjects was used. To predict cytomegalovirus infection status, the study brought together high-throughput TCR immunosequencing, statistical association of individual TCRs with disease status, and machine learning. To study patterns of TCR occurrence, a later analysis re-analyzed previously published TCR beta repertoires from 550 to 800 donors and added high-resolution HLA genotyping. Rather than drawing on any new phenotypic data, the later analysis identified candidate immune exposures from TCR beta sequences and the way those sequences occurred across donors. An earlier analysis of several hundred of the donors applied high-throughput TCR beta sequencing to assess whether each TCR beta V gene segment acted as functional or pseudogenic. Donor age, sex, ethnicity and CMV serostatus were compiled alongside the repertoire data. In a later genetic analysis, genome-wide SNP genotypes for about 55% of the roughly 700 donors were used, and that subset was treated as a discovery cohort. Every repertoire in the discovery cohort had been generated on one and the same sequencing platform. Class I and class II HLA loci were covered by the typing at four-digit resolution. Typing coverage varied by locus: roughly 629-640 donors for A, B, C, DRB1 and DQB1; around 560 for DQA1; around 610 for DPA1; around 490 for DPB1. Four or five DR-DQ haplotypes were handled as single units for association and clustering because linkage in the cohort was strong. Among around 400 genotyped donors of the cohort, an average of approximately 220,000 unique TCR beta nucleotide sequences was sequenced per donor, of which 15% to 20% were non-productive.

Library prep was done by the immunoSEQ multiplex PCR assay. For the multiplex PCR, a mixture combining 60 forward primers for TCR Vbeta segments and 13 reverse primers for TCR Jbeta segments was used. A multiplex PCR assay on genomic DNA amplified the CDR3 region of rearranged TCR beta genes. The amplified TCR beta libraries were sequenced on the Illumina HiSeq System as 87-base-pair reads. Concerning the study's data processing: A later analysis tallied some 79 million unique TCR beta chains across the 666 repertoires, and approximately 12 million of those chains were shared by two or more donors. To remove PCR and sequencing errors, raw reads were error-corrected and collapsed into unique sequences using a nearest-neighbor algorithm that merged closely related sequences. Alignment of CDR3 sequences to IMGT reference sequences was used to assign V, D and J gene segments. For a sequence to be retained, a match of at least six nucleotides to both a V gene segment and a J gene segment was required. A rearrangement counted as productive if the CDR3 had no stop codons and remained in frame with V and J, and every other rearrangement counted as non-productive. Following IMGT convention, CDR3 was defined as the stretch from the second conserved V-encoded cysteine up to the conserved J-encoded phenylalanine. The earlier analysis of fewer than 700 of the donors excluded sequences that lacked an unambiguous match to a single V gene segment. In an earlier analysis of approximately 500 of the donors, a V segment was called functional when productive rearrangements were above 56.7%, and segregating when the standard deviation between donors exceeded 5%. A statistical classification framework was built to diagnose cytomegalovirus status from the catalog of TCR beta chain sequences. V and J gene assignment, in a later analysis, came from comparing TCR nucleotide sequences with IMGT/GENE-DB human TR gene sequences. Using the TCRdist pipeline, a later analysis assigned CDR3 sequences along with most-parsimonious VDJ recombination scenarios. In a later analysis, each TCR beta chain was defined by its CDR3 amino acid sequence together with its V-gene family, and reads without a unique V-gene family were excluded. In a later analysis, 450 to 600 highly shared, low-generation-probability nucleotide sequences were removed to address suspected cross-contamination and a sequencing artifact. In a later analysis, a clonal expansion index for each public chain was calculated from normalized within-repertoire ranks of inferred template counts. In a later analysis, generation probabilities were computed using a VDJ recombination model fitted to out-of-frame rearrangements, and the results were checked against IGoR. In a later analysis, hypergeometric tests were used to score TCR-TCR, TCR-HLA and TCR-CMV co-occurrence, with a repertoire-size bias correction applied to TCR pairs. A later analysis estimated false discovery rates by permuting HLA or CMV assignments 20 times. In a later analysis, co-occurring TCRs were grouped using DBSCAN, and TCRdist sequence similarity was added for clustering within HLA-allele-positive subsets. Co-occurrence clustering excluded repertoires with fewer than 30,000 or more than 120,000 public chains, plus five with anomalous nucleotide sharing. Held by TCRdb, this immuneACCESS table contains in-frame sequences only and omits some clones. Under half of the omission traces to an unresolved V gene where checked; the cause of the rest is unknown. That table gives V, J and clone size, and the DNA gave D and trimming. For this sample the table gives about 130,000 clones, of which 79% were detected only once. Clones ranked in the top ten supply about 2% of the sample.

Concerning this clone itself: Its antigen is not yet known. Base qualities were left out, and no much larger clone turns up one base away.

Study-level results and caveats: The authors suggested that the approach could potentially be generalized to other disease states and immunological phenotypes. Compared with equally common non-associated chains, HLA-associated TCR beta chains in a later analysis were more clonally expanded and had lower generation probabilities. A later analysis reported that several top co-occurrence clusters appeared linked to parvovirus B19, influenza, CMV and Epstein-Barr virus. For the cohort, immune exposure information was limited to CMV serostatus. In the study, 164 TCR beta chains were listed as associated with cytomegalovirus. A later analysis found that most CMV-associated TCR beta chains appeared HLA-restricted, with HLA associations seemingly driven largely by CMV exposure. Most TCR sequences were seen in very few donors, while some public TCRs were found in many individuals. Cytomegalovirus status was reported to be diagnosed by the classifier with high specificity and sensitivity in both the original and validation cohorts. In a later analysis, TCR association rates were found to vary across HLA loci, with the most associated TCRs seen for DRB1 alleles and the fewest for HLA-C alleles. In an earlier analysis of about 550 of the donors, most TCR beta V segments were observed in productive rearrangements about 87% or about 30% of the time, broadly matching IMGT annotations. V-gene and J-gene trimming of TCR beta chains was associated with a missense DCLRE1C variant in a later genetic analysis, and the association was replicated in an independent cohort. Some IMGT-functional V segments, including TRBV6-2 and TRBV6-3, could not be told apart with the 87-base-pair reads, so those segments were excluded. In a later genetic analysis, fewer N-insertions in productive TCRs were reported among donors in an Asian-associated ancestry cluster than the roughly 640-donor mean. In this cohort, only TCR beta chains were sequenced, and detectable features were limited by the absence of alpha or paired-chain data. At a false discovery rate of 0.05, a later analysis linked 16,951 TCR beta sequences to specific HLA alleles. A cluster of highly shared sequence variants was judged likely to represent a technical artifact of the sequencing pipeline. In vitro tests confirmed that a few of the cytomegalovirus-associated TCR beta chains recognize cytomegalovirus antigens. A further reported finding was that TCR beta sequences accurately predicted the HLA-A and HLA-B alleles for most subjects in the first cohort. Correlated functional status among segregating V segments might reflect linkage disequilibrium, but an unknown experimental factor could not be ruled out. Because counts were too low, about 18 rarely observed V segments, including chromosome 9 orphons, were excluded from the earlier analysis of under 650 of the donors. Sequencing depth was assumed to be roughly uniform across donors in the presence/absence analyses, though that assumption may not hold. Because some donors lacked HLA typing at each locus, the association tests relied only on the typed subset. When HLA alleles, especially DR and DQ, strongly co-occurred, attributing TCR associations to individual alleles was difficult.

The cohort consisted of 666 healthy bone marrow donors. Cohort members were all nominally healthy when sampled, although unrecorded immune exposures were likely present. The donor was CMV seronegative and was included in the group of 352 seronegative cohort members. Each donor provided a peripheral blood sample, and peripheral blood mononuclear cells were used for TCR beta sequencing. The Qiagen DNeasy Blood Extraction Kit was used to extract genomic DNA from the blood cell samples. The CDR3 measures 16 amino acids from cysteine to phenylalanine. Only the CDR3 region is kept as DNA, spanning 48 bases read in frame from base 1. The CDR1 and CDR2 encoded by the germline V gene (reference sequence) are GTSNPN and SVGIG. The junction carries 20 bases between V and J, which are trimmed by 2 bases and 6 bases respectively.

This TCR derives from a man aged 18-30 years in good health and CMV-seronegative. The sequenced sample consisted of PBMCs. The V and J genes are TRBV30 and TRBJ1-5; no D gene can be assigned with confidence. The CDR3 reads CAWSMGLTLGSQPQHF. The DNA sequence is as follows: TGTGCCTGGAGTATGGGCCTCACTCTAGGGAGTCAGCCCCAGCATTTT.